These T cell receptor beta chains were read from a single sample in a study of identifying expanded T cells in peripheral blood. Method: immunoSEQ multiplex PCR; TCRdb's copy keeps in-frame clones and lacks some. The sample records 91,000 or so clones, roughly 90% being singletons. The source material was blood. These receptors originate from a person between 18 and 69 years old in good health. CDR3s include the opening cysteine and the closing phenylalanine or tryptophan. Fields, in order: V gene, clone size, J gene, D gene, CDR3 protein, CDR3 DNA. D genes are given only for firm matches. Clone size is given for some rows only: seen once, a few or many times, or a class if the clone is expanded.

TRBV10-3,-,TRBJ2-7,TRBD2,CAISGGHSYEQYF,TGTGCCATAAGCGGGGGCCACTCCTACGAGCAGTACTTC
TRBV9,-,TRBJ2-7,-,CASSGGRASYEQYF,TGTGCCAGCAGCGGCGGGCGGGCGTCCTACGAGCAGTACTTC
TRBV4-3,-,TRBJ2-3,TRBD2,CASSPTSGTDTQYF,TGCGCCAGCAGCCCCACTAGCGGCACAGATACGCAGTATTTT
TRBV4-2,-,TRBJ2-5,TRBD1,CASSQHRGDQETQYF,TGTGCCAGCAGCCAACACAGGGGCGACCAAGAGACCCAGTACTTC
TRBV5-1,-,TRBJ2-1,-,CASSFFAATSSYNEQFF,TGCGCCAGCAGCTTTTTTGCAGCAACCAGCTCCTACAATGAGCAGTTCTTC
TRBV28,-,TRBJ2-7,TRBD1,CASSTDRGTYEQYF,TGTGCCAGCAGCACGGACAGGGGAACCTACGAGCAGTACTTC
TRBV7-3,-,TRBJ2-7,-,CASSLNGGQGYEQYF,TGTGCCAGCAGCTTAAATGGGGGGCAAGGTTACGAGCAGTACTTC
TRBV7-2,-,TRBJ2-1,TRBD2,CASSSKREGRVEQFF,TGTGCCAGCAGCTCCAAGCGGGAGGGCCGGGTTGAGCAGTTCTTC
TRBV19,-,TRBJ1-1,-,CASSHSAGEAFF,TGTGCCAGTAGCCACTCAGCCGGGGAAGCTTTCTTT
TRBV6-1,-,TRBJ2-7,TRBD1,CPPTGSYEQYF,TGCCCCCCGACAGGGTCCTACGAGCAGTACTTC
TRBV7-3,-,TRBJ2-3,TRBD1,CASSSRTGGGTDTQYF,TGTGCCAGCAGCTCCCGGACAGGAGGTGGCACAGATACGCAGTATTTT
TRBV9,-,TRBJ2-2,-,CASSVEPNTGELFF,TGTGCCAGCAGCGTAGAGCCGAACACCGGGGAGCTGTTTTTT
TRBV5-5,-,TRBJ1-2,TRBD1,CASSLGQGAYGYTF,TGTGCCAGCAGCTTGGGACAGGGGGCTTATGGCTACACCTTC
TRBV6-1,-,TRBJ2-7,-,CASIARGNYEQYF,TGTGCCAGCATAGCCCGGGGTAACTACGAGCAGTACTTC
TRBV4-1,once,TRBJ1-6,-,CASSQLTGRINSPLHF,TGCGCCAGCAGCCAACTGACGGGACGGATTAATTCACCCCTCCACTTT
TRBV5-1,-,TRBJ2-3,TRBD2,CASSLGRGTSGSSTDTQYF,TGCGCCAGCAGCTTGGGCCGGGGGACTAGCGGATCTAGCACAGATACGCAGTATTTT
TRBV5-1,-,TRBJ2-2,TRBD1,CASSTRQGANGELFF,TGCGCCAGCAGCACCCGACAGGGGGCTAACGGGGAGCTGTTTTTT
TRBV9,-,TRBJ2-4,TRBD2,CASSALAGGGATAKNIQYF,TGTGCCAGCAGCGCCCTAGCGGGGGGGGGAGCGACGGCCAAAAACATTCAGTACTTC
TRBV19,-,TRBJ2-1,TRBD2,CASSRGTSGRGTYNEQFF,TGTGCCAGTAGTAGAGGGACTAGCGGGAGGGGCACCTACAATGAGCAGTTCTTC
TRBV18,-,TRBJ2-7,TRBD2,CASSLYSGSGTKYF,TGTGCCAGCTCACTCTATTCTGGTAGCGGGACTAAGTACTTC
TRBV9,-,TRBJ1-5,-,CASSVDPDSLPNQPQHF,TGTGCCAGCAGCGTAGACCCCGACAGCCTACCGAATCAGCCCCAGCATTTT
TRBV18,-,TRBJ2-3,TRBD2,CASSPTGTSGDAGTQYF,TGTGCCAGCTCACCAACCGGGACTAGCGGGGACGCAGGTACGCAGTATTTT